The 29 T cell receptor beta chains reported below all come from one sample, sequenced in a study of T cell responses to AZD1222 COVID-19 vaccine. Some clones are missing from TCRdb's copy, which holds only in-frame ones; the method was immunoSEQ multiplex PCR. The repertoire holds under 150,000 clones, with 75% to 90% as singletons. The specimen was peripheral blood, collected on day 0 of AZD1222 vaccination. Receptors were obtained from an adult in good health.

The CDR3 bases are TGCGCCAGCAGCTTGACAGGGTTTCAGCCCCAGCATTTT. It encodes CASSLTGFQPQHF. The V and J genes are TRBV5-1 and TRBJ1-5; D is perhaps TRBD1 (6 bases). CDR1 is SGHRS, CDR2 YFSETQ, per germline. The CDR3 is made up of 13 amino acids. V lost 1 base and J lost 6, with 8 bases in between.

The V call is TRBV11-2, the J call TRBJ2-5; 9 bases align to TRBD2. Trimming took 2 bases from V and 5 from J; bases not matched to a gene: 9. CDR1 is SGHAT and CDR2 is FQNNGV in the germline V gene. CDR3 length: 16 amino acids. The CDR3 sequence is CASSLSLAGTGETQYF. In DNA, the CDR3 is TGTGCCAGCAGCTTAAGTCTAGCGGGAACCGGGGAGACCCAGTACTTC.

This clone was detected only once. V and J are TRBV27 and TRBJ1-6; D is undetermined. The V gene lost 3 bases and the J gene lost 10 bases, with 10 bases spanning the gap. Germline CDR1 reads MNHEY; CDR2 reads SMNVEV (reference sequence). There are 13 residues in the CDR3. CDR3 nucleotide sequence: TGTGCCAGCAGTTTCCAGCCAACCTCACCCCTCCACTTT. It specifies CASSFQPTSPLHF.

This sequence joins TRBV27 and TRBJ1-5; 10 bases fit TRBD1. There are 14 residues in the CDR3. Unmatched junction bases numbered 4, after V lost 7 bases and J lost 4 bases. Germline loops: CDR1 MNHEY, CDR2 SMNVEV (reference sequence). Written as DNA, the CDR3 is TGTGCCAGCAACCCGGGACAGGGGAATCAGCCCCAGCATTTT. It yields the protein CASNPGQGNQPQHF.

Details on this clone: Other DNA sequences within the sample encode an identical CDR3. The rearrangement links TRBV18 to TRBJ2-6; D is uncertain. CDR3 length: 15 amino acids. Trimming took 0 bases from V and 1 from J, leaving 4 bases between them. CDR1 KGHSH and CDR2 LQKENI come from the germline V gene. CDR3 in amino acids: CASSPPPSGANVLTF. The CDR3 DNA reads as TGTGCCAGCTCACCACCGCCGTCTGGGGCCAACGTCCTGACTTTC. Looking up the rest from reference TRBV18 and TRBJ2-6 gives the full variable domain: NAGVMQNPRHLVRRRGQEARLRCSPMKGHSHVYWYRQLPEEGLKFMVYLQKENIIDESGMPKERFSAEFPKEGPSILRIQQVVRGDSAAYFCASSPPPSGANVLTFGAGSRLTVL.

The CDR3 sequence: CASSWGDRESYGYTF. The CDR3 DNA is TGCGCCAGCAGCTGGGGGGACAGGGAGAGCTATGGCTACACCTTC. V usage is TRBV5-1 and J usage is TRBJ1-2; 9 nucleotides line up with TRBD1. V lost 3 bases to trimming and J lost 4 bases; unmatched junction nucleotides: 7. From germline, CDR1 is SGHRS and CDR2 YFSETQ. This CDR3 spans 15 amino acids.

The CDR3 protein is CASSPKERGSGTGELFF. Written as DNA, the CDR3 is TGTGCCAGCTCACCAAAGGAGAGGGGCAGCGGTACCGGGGAGCTGTTTTTT. This chain uses TRBV18 with TRBJ2-2; D is tentatively TRBD1 or TRBD2 (5 bases each). The ends were cut back, 2 bases at V and 5 bases at J, with 18 bases in the middle. The CDR3 covers 17 residues. Looked up from germline, CDR1 is KGHSH and CDR2 is LQKENI.

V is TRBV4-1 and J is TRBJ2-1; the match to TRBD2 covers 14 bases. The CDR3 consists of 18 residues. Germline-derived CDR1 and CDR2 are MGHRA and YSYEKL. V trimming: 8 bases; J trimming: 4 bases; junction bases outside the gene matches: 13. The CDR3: CASGRLAGGPSLYNEQFF. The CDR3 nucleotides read TGCGCCAGCGGCCGACTAGCGGGAGGGCCCTCGCTGTACAATGAGCAGTTCTTC.

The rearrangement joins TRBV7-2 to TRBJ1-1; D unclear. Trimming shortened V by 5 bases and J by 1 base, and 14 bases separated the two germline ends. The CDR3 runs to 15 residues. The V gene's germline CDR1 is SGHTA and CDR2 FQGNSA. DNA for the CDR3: TGTGCCAGCAGCCAAGAAAATAGACGGAACACTGAAGCTTTCTTT. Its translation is CASSQENRRNTEAFF.

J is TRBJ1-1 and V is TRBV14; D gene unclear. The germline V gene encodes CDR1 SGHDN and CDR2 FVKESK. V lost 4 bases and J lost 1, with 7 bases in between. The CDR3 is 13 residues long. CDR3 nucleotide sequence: TGTGCCAGCAGCCGATACCCGAACACTGAAGCTTTCTTT. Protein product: CASSRYPNTEAFF.

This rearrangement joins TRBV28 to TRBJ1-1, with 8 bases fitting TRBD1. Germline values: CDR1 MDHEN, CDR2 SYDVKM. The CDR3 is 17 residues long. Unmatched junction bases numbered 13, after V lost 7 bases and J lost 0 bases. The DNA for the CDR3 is TGTGCCAGCACCACTTATACAGGGGGTGATATGAACACTGAAGCTTTCTTT. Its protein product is CASTTYTGGDMNTEAFF.

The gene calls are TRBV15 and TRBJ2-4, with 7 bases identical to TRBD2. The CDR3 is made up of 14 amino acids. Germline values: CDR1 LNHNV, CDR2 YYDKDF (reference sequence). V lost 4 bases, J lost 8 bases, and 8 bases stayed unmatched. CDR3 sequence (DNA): TGTGCCACCAGCACCTATGTGGGGAGGGACATTCAGTACTTC. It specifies CATSTYVGRDIQYF.

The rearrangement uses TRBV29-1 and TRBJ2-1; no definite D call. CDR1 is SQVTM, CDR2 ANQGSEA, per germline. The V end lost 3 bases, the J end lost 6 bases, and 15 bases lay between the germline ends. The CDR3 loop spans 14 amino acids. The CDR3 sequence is CSVDHKLGSNEQFF. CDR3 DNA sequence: TGCAGCGTTGATCACAAGTTAGGGTCCAATGAGCAGTTCTTC.

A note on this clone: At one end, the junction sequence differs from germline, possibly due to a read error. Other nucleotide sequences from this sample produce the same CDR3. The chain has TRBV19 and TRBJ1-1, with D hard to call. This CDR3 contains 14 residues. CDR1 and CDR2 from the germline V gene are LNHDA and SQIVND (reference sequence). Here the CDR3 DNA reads TGTGCCAGTAGTCTCCCGGTCCCGAACACTGAGGCTTTCTTT. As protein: CASSLPVPNTEAFF.

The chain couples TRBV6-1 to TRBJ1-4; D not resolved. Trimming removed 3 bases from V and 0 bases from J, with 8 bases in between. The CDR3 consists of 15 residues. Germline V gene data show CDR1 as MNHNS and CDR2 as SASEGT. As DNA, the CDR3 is TGTGCCAGCAGTGATTGGGGTGCAACTAATGAAAAACTGTTTTTT. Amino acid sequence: CASSDWGATNEKLFF.

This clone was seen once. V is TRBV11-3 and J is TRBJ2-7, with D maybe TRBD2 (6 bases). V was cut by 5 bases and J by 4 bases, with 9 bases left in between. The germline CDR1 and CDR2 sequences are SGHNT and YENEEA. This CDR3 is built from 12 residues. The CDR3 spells CASSPGGYEQYF. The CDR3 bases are TGTGCCAGCAGCCCCGGGGGTTACGAGCAGTACTTC.

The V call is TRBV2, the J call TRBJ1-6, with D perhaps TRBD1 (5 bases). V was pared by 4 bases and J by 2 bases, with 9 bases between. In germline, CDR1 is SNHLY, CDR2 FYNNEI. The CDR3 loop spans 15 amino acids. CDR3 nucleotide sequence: TGTGCCAGCAGTGCGCGGGACCCCTATAATTCACCCCTCCACTTT. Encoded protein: CASSARDPYNSPLHF.

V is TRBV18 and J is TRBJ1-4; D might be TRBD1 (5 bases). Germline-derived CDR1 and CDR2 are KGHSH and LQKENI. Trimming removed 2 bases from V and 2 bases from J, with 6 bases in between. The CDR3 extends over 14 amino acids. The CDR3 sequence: CASSPGATNEKLFF. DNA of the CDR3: TGTGCCAGCTCACCAGGGGCCACTAATGAAAAACTGTTTTTT.

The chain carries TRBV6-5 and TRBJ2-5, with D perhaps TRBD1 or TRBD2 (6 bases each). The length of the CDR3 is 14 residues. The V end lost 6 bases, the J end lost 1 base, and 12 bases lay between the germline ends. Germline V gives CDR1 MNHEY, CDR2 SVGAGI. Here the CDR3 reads CASRIGGIQETQYF. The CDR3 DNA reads TGTGCCAGCAGGATAGGGGGGATCCAAGAGACCCAGTACTTC.

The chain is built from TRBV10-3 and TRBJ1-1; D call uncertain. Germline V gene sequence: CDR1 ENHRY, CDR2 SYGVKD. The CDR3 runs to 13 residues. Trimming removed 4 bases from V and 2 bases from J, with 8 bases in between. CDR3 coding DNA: TGTGCCATCAGTGGGGGTTCAAACACTGAAGCTTTCTTT. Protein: CAISGGSNTEAFF.

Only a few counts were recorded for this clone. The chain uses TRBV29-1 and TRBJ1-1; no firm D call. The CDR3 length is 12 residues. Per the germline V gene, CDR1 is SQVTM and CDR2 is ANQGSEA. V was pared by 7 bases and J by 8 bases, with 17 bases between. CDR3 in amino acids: CSAREGRPEAFF. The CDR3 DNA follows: TGCAGCGCCCGAGAGGGTCGACCAGAAGCTTTCTTT.

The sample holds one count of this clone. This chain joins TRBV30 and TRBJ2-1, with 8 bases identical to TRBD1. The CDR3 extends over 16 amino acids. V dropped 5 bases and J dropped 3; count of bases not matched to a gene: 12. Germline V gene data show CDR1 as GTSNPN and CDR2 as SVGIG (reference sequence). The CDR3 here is CAWGAPGQAVYNEQFF. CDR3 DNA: TGTGCCTGGGGGGCCCCGGGACAGGCCGTCTACAATGAGCAGTTCTTC.

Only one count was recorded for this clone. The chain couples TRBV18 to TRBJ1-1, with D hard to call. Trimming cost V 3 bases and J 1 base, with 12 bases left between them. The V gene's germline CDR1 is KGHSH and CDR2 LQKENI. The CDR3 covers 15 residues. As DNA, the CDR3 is TGTGCCAGCTCACCCTCCAGCGGGAGGAACACTGAAGCTTTCTTT. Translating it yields CASSPSSGRNTEAFF.

CDR3 nucleotide sequence: TGTGCCAGCAGTGAAAGGAAGGGAGTCCTCAATCAGCCCCAGCATTTT. Translated: CASSERKGVLNQPQHF. V usage is TRBV6-1 and J usage is TRBJ1-5; no firm D call. This CDR3 is built from 16 residues. Germline V lookup: CDR1 MNHNS, CDR2 SASEGT. Trimming pared 2 bases from V and 3 bases from J, leaving 14 bases between.

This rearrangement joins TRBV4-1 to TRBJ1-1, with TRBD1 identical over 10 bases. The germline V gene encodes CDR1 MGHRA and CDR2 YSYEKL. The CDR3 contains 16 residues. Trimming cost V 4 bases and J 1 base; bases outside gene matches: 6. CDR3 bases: TGCGCCAGCAGCCCCGGGACAGGGGTGTGGAACACTGAAGCTTTCTTT. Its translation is CASSPGTGVWNTEAFF.

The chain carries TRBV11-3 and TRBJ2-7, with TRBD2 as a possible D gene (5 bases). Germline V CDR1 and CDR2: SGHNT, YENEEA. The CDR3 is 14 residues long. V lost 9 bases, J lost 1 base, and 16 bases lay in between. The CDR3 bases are TGTGCCAGTAAGATCGGGCGGGTTTCCTACGAGCAGTACTTC. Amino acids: CASKIGRVSYEQYF.

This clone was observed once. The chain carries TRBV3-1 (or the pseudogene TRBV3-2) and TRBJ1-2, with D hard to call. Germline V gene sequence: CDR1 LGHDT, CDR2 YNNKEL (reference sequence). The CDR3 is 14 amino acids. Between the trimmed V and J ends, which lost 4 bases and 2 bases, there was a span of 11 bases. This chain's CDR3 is CASSPWTENYGYTF. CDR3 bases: TGTGCCAGCAGCCCCTGGACGGAAAACTATGGCTACACCTTC.

The CDR3 nucleotides read TGTGCCAGCACCTATCTCACCCACACTGAAGCTTTCTTT. Translating it yields CASTYLTHTEAFF. The chain employs TRBV6-5 and TRBJ1-1; D unclear. The CDR3 sequence is 13 residues long. Germline-derived CDR1 and CDR2 are MNHEY and SVGAGI. V was shortened by 7 bases and J by 3 bases, with 12 bases between the two germline ends.

CDR3 sequence reads: CASSPQGNTEAFF. CDR3 in DNA: TGTGCCAGCTCACCACAGGGTAACACTGAAGCTTTCTTT. The V gene is TRBV18, the J gene TRBJ1-1; no firm D call. Germline CDR1 and CDR2: KGHSH and LQKENI. The CDR3 contains 13 residues. Trimming took off 1 base at V and 2 bases at J, with 5 bases between the two ends.